This T cell receptor (beta chain) was identified during a study of T-cell memory formation after mild COVID-19. The V end lost 4 bases, the J end lost 9 bases, and 19 bases lay between the germline ends. The CDR3 contains 15 residues. CDR1 is KGHSH, CDR2 LQKENI, per germline. TCRdb re-analysed the 5' RACE reads in MiXCR, keeping a single row per CDR3 protein. In the table there are under 550,000 distinct CDR3 sequences, 15% to 20% of which are singletons. Specimen: PBMCs or a T cell subset sorted from them (not recorded which). The V and J genes are TRBV18 and TRBJ2-1; TRBD1 might be the D (5 bases). This receptor was obtained from an adult woman who had mild COVID-19 (a few samples of this study predate the infection). Cell type and time point are not known. CDR3 amino acids: CASSRAAGRSGEQFF. The CDR3 DNA reads as TGTGCCAGCTCACGAGCAGCAGGGCGGTCCGGTGAGCAGTTCTTC.